This T cell receptor beta chain was captured by sequencing in a study of T cells after yellow fever vaccination. There are 16 residues in the CDR3. Germline CDR1 DFQATT, CDR2 SNEGSKA (reference sequence). The study's findings and limits: Primary-vaccination clones mostly resurfaced post-booster (about 95% CD4, more than 85% CD8). The CD4 and CD8 compartments had a small share of their clonotypes in common. FACS-sorted repertoires might harbor abundant contaminating clonotypes from the bulk population.

Notes on this clonotype: What it recognizes is unknown. The germline gene is not matched at one end of the junction; a read error may be the cause.

Making TCR cDNA involved 5'RACE template switching, which added UMIs and a universal primer site. TCRdb independently ran MiXCR on the 5' RACE reads; one entry per CDR3 protein. The sample records approximately 550,000 distinct CDR3 sequences, about 19% being singletons. V gene TRBV20-1 combines with J gene TRBJ2-1; D not resolved. The TCR originated in a young man who received the YFV17D yellow fever vaccine. Sequencing was performed on PBMCs, taken 15 days after the yellow fever booster vaccination. Here the CDR3 reads CCARDLNGPSYNEQFF. The CDR3 DNA reads as TGCTGTGCTAGAGACCTGAACGGGCCTTCCTACAATGAGCAGTTCTTC.